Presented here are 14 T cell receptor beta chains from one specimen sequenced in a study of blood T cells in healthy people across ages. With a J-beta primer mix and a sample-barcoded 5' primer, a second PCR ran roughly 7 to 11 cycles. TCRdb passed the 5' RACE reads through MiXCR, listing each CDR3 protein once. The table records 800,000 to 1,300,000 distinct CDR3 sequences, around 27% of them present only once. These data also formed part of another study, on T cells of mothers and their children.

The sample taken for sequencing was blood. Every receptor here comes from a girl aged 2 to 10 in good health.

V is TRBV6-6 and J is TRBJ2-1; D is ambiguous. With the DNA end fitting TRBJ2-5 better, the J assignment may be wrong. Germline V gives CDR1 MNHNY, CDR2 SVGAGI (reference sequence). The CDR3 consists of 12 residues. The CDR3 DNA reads TGTGCCAGCAGTTCTGAAACGGTCAACCAGTACTTC. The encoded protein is CASSSETVNQYF.

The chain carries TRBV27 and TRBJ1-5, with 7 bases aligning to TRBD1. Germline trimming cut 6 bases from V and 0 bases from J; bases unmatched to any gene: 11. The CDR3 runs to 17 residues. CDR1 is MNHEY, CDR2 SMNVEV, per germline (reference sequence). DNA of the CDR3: TGTGCCAGCAGCACAGGGGACGGCGTATATAGCAATCAGCCCCAGCATTTT. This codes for CASSTGDGVYSNQPQHF.

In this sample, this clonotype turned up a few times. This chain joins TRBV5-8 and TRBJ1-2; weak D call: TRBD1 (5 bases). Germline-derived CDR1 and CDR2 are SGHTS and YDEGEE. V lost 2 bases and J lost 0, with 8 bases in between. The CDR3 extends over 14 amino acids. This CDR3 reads CASSFLTANYGYTF. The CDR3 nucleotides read TGTGCCAGCAGCTTCCTGACAGCTAACTATGGCTACACCTTC. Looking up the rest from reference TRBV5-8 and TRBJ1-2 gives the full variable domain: EAGVTQSPTHLIKTRGQQATLRCSPISGHTSVYWYQQALGLGLQFLLWYDEGEERNRGNFPPRFSGRQFPNYSSELNVNALELEDSALYLCASSFLTANYGYTFGSGTRLTVV.

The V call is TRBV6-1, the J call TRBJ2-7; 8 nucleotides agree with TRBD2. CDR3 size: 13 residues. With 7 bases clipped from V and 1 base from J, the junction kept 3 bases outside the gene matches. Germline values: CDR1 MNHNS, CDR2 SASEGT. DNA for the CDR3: TGTGCCAGCACGAGCGGGGGATCCTACGAGCAGTACTTC. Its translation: CASTSGGSYEQYF.

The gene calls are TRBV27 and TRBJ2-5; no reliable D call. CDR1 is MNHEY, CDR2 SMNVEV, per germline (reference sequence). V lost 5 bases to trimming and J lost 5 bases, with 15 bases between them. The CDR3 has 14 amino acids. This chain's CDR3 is CASSSAGATETQYF. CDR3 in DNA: TGTGCCAGCAGTAGCGCTGGAGCGACGGAGACCCAGTACTTC.

CDR3 in DNA: TGTGCCAGCAGCCCAGTGGGCCGACGCTCTGGGGCCAACGTCCTGACTTTC. It encodes CASSPVGRRSGANVLTF. This chain links TRBV9 with TRBJ2-6, with D uncertain. V shed 4 bases and J shed 0 bases, with 14 bases lying between them. Germline assignment: CDR1 SGDLS and CDR2 YYNGEE. This CDR3 region has 17 residues.

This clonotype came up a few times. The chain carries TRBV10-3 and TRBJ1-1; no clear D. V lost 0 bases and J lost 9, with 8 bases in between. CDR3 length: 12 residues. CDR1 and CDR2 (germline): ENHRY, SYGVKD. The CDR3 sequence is CAISESIEKAFF. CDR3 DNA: TGTGCCATCAGTGAGTCGATCGAGAAAGCTTTCTTT.

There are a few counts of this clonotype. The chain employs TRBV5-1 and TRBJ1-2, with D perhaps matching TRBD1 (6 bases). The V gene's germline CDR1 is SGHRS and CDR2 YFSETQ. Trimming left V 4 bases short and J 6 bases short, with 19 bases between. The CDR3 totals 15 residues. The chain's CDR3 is CASSVLQGQEDGYTF. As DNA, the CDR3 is TGCGCCAGCAGCGTACTACAGGGTCAAGAGGATGGCTACACCTTC. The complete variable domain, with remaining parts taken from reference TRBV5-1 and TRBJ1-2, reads KAGVTQTPRYLIKTRGQQVTLSCSPISGHRSVSWYQQTPGQGLQFLFEYFSETQRNKGNFPGRFSGRQFSNSRSEMNVSTLELGDSALYLCASSVLQGQEDGYTFGSGTRLTVV.

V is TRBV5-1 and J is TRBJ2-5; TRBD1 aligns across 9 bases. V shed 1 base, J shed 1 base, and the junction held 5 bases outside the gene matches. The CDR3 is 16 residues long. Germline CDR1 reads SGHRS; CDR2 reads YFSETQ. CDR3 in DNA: TGCGCCAGCAGCTTGTTCGGACAGGGGTCCCAAGAGACCCAGTACTTC. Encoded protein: CASSLFGQGSQETQYF.

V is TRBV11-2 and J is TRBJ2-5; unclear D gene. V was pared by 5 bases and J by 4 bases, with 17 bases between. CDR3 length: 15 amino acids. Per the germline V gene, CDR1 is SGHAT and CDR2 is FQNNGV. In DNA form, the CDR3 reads TGTGCCAGCAGCCCTACGGCTGAGGTGGGAGAGACCCAGTACTTC. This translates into CASSPTAEVGETQYF.

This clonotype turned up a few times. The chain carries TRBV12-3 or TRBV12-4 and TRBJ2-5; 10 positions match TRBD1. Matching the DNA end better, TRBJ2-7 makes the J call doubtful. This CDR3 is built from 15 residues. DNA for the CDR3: TGTGCCAGCAGCGGACAGGGGGTGAACTGGTACGAGCAGTACTTC. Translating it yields CASSGQGVNWYEQYF.

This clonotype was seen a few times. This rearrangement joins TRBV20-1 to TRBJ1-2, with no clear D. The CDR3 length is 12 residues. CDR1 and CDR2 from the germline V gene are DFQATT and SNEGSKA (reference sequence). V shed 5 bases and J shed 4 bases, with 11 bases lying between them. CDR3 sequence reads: CSAVDSAYGYTF. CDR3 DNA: TGCAGTGCTGTGGACTCGGCCTATGGCTACACCTTC.

DNA of the CDR3: TGTGCCAGCAGCCCCGACAGGGTCTCAGGGGCCAACGTCCTGACTTTC. Translating gives CASSPDRVSGANVLTF. The J gene is TRBJ2-6, the V gene TRBV6-1; 7 bases fit TRBD1. The length of the CDR3 is 16 residues. With 6 bases clipped from V and 4 bases from J, the junction kept 9 bases outside the gene matches. Germline CDR1 and CDR2: MNHNS and SASEGT.

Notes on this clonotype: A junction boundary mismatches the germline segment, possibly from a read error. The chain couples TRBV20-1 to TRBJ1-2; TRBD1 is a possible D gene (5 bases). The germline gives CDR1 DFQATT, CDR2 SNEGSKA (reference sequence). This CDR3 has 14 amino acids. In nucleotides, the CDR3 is TGCAGTGATAGAGACTCTACAGGAAACTATGGCTACACCTTC. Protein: CSDRDSTGNYGYTF.